Presented here are 21 T cell receptor beta chains from one specimen sequenced in a study of blood T cell repertoires in COVID-19. Method: immunoSEQ multiplex PCR; TCRdb's copy keeps in-frame clones and lacks some. The top ten clones hold about a fifth of a sample with 150,000 to 200,000 clones, approximately 82% of them seen once. The specimen sequenced was peripheral blood. These receptors all stem from an elderly woman with acute or convalescent COVID-19.

V usage is TRBV19 and J usage is TRBJ2-1; 10 nucleotides match TRBD2. Germline V gives CDR1 LNHDA, CDR2 SQIVND (reference sequence). The CDR3 has 15 residues. The trim removed 0 bases at V and 8 bases at J, leaving 4 bases unmatched. In DNA, the CDR3 is TGTGCCAGTAGTATAGACGTAGCGGGAGGCGATGAGCAGTTCTTC. It specifies CASSIDVAGGDEQFF.

V usage is TRBV2 and J usage is TRBJ1-5; 8 bases match TRBD1. V shed 6 bases, J shed 4 bases, and the junction held 5 bases outside the gene matches. The CDR3 length is 14 residues. In germline, CDR1 is SNHLY, CDR2 FYNNEI. CDR3 sequence reads: CASSEQGVNQPQHF. DNA of the CDR3: TGTGCCAGCAGCGAACAGGGGGTAAATCAGCCCCAGCATTTT.

This sequence joins TRBV9 and TRBJ2-1; no firm D call. Germline V lookup: CDR1 SGDLS, CDR2 YYNGEE. Trimming removed 3 bases from V and 13 bases from J, with 20 bases in between. The CDR3 is made up of 14 amino acids. The CDR3 sequence is CASSESPNLVPQFF. The CDR3 DNA follows: TGTGCCAGCAGCGAGAGCCCCAACCTTGTGCCACAGTTCTTC.

The chain uses TRBV10-2 and TRBJ1-1; D is uncertain. This CDR3 region has 14 residues. CDR1 and CDR2 (germline): WSHSY, SAAADI. The V and J ends lost 0 bases and 3 bases respectively, with 8 bases between them. CDR3 DNA: TGCGCCAGCAGTGAGTCGAACAGCTACACTGAAGCTTTCTTT. Translating gives CASSESNSYTEAFF.

The chain employs TRBV5-1 and TRBJ1-1, with 9 bases aligning to TRBD1. The CDR3 runs 15 residues. Germline V gives CDR1 SGHRS, CDR2 YFSETQ. Losses at the gene ends were 4 bases for V and 6 bases for J; bases not matched to a gene: 10. The CDR3 loop is CASSPEGTGFAEAFF. CDR3 coding DNA: TGCGCCAGCAGCCCGGAGGGGACAGGGTTCGCTGAAGCTTTCTTT.

This clone was found once. This chain joins TRBV18 and TRBJ2-5, with 7 bases lining up with TRBD2. V was clipped by 3 bases and J by 5 bases; unmatched bases: 3. The germline CDR1 and CDR2 sequences are KGHSH and LQKENI. The CDR3 consists of 13 residues. CDR3 nucleotide sequence: TGTGCCAGCTCACCTACAGCGGGGGAGACCCAGTACTTC. Translating gives CASSPTAGETQYF. The variable domain in full, with the rest retrieved from reference TRBV18 and TRBJ2-5, is NAGVMQNPRHLVRRRGQEARLRCSPMKGHSHVYWYRQLPEEGLKFMVYLQKENIIDESGMPKERFSAEFPKEGPSILRIQQVVRGDSAAYFCASSPTAGETQYFGPGTRLLVL.

This chain links TRBV10-3 with TRBJ2-7; TRBD2 aligns across 9 bases. V lost 0 bases and J lost 2; bases outside the gene matches: 8. This CDR3 spans 17 amino acids. Per germline, CDR1 ENHRY and CDR2 SYGVKD. This CDR3 reads CAISESARLADPYEQYF. CDR3 nucleotides: TGTGCCATCAGTGAGTCGGCCCGACTAGCGGACCCCTACGAGCAGTACTTC.

The V call is TRBV7-2, the J call TRBJ2-3; no firm D call. The CDR3 length is 14 residues. The ends were cut back, 1 base at V and 5 bases at J, with 10 bases in the middle. CDR1 is SGHTA, CDR2 FQGNSA, per germline. The DNA of the CDR3 is TGTGCCAGCAGCTTAGTTCCAGGCCGAGATACGCAGTATTTT. The encoded protein is CASSLVPGRDTQYF.

The chain carries TRBV5-1 and TRBJ2-7; 8 nucleotides align to TRBD1. CDR1 and CDR2 (germline): SGHRS, YFSETQ. CDR3 size: 15 residues. V shed 3 bases, J shed 2 bases, and the junction held 7 bases outside the gene matches. This CDR3 reads CASSSSTGAAYEQYF. Written as DNA, the CDR3 is TGCGCCAGCAGCTCCTCGACAGGGGCGGCCTACGAGCAGTACTTC.

As concerns this clone: Other DNA sequences of this sample code for an identical CDR3. The V call is TRBV18, the J call TRBJ2-7, with 9 bases that match TRBD2. From germline, CDR1 is KGHSH and CDR2 LQKENI. The CDR3 loop spans 14 amino acids. V was clipped by 3 bases and J by 0 bases; unmatched bases: 0. The CDR3 sequence: CASSPSGSSYEQYF. The DNA of the CDR3 is TGTGCCAGCTCACCTAGCGGGAGCTCCTACGAGCAGTACTTC.

The chain links TRBV7-8 to TRBJ2-5, with 9 bases lining up with TRBD2. The CDR3 runs 14 residues. Losses at the gene ends were 1 base for V and 13 bases for J; bases not matched to a gene: 10. The germline gives CDR1 SGHVS, CDR2 FQNEAQ. Written as DNA, the CDR3 is TGTGCCAGCAGCTTAGGGGGGATAGCGGGAGAGAGGTACTTC. It yields the protein CASSLGGIAGERYF.

J is TRBJ2-2 and V is TRBV5-1, with D unclear. The CDR3 has 16 amino acids. V was cut by 2 bases and J by 3 bases, with 14 bases left in between. Germline V gene data show CDR1 as SGHRS and CDR2 as YFSETQ. The CDR3 reads CASSFFPLTDTGELFF. The DNA for the CDR3 is TGCGCCAGCAGCTTTTTTCCCCTCACTGACACCGGGGAGCTGTTTTTT.

This clone was detected only a few times. V gene TRBV3-1 (or the pseudogene TRBV3-2) combines with J gene TRBJ2-7; D is possibly TRBD2 (7 bases). The germline V gene has CDR1 LGHDT and CDR2 YNNKEL (reference sequence). CDR3 length equals 18 residues. V was clipped by 4 bases and J by 3 bases, with 25 bases between them. CDR3 DNA sequence: TGTGCCAGCAGCCTAAAAGGGGGGGCTAACCGAGTCATCTACGAGCAGTACTTC. As protein: CASSLKGGANRVIYEQYF.

The genes are TRBV9 and TRBJ2-2; 11 bases are shared with TRBD2. Per germline, CDR1 SGDLS and CDR2 YYNGEE. The CDR3 extends over 16 amino acids. J gave up 7 bases and V 4 bases, and 9 bases lay outside the gene matches. The CDR3 region is CASSSRLAGFGGELFF. The CDR3, as DNA: TGTGCCAGCAGCTCGCGACTAGCGGGATTTGGCGGGGAGCTGTTTTTT.

The J gene is TRBJ2-7, the V gene TRBV27; D ambiguous. The V end was cut by 4 bases, the J end by 1 base, with 20 bases between. Germline CDR1 and CDR2: MNHEY and SMNVEV (reference sequence). CDR3 size: 17 residues. The CDR3 sequence: CASSSPRGERASYEQYF. In DNA, the CDR3 is TGTGCCAGCAGTTCCCCCAGAGGAGAACGTGCGTCCTACGAGCAGTACTTC.

This clone was seen once. The chain has TRBV7-2 and TRBJ2-1, with a possible D match to TRBD1 (6 bases). Trimming took 1 base from V and 7 from J, leaving 11 bases between them. Per germline, CDR1 SGHTA and CDR2 FQGNSA. CDR3 length: 14 residues. The CDR3 loop reads CASSLVPQGNEQFF. DNA for the CDR3: TGTGCCAGCAGCTTAGTTCCCCAGGGGAATGAGCAGTTCTTC.

This clone has just a few counts. The genes are TRBV5-1 and TRBJ2-1, with 9 bases identical to TRBD2. CDR1 is SGHRS, CDR2 YFSETQ, per germline. After removal of 0 bases from V and 10 bases from J, the junction contained 14 bases not matched to a gene. The CDR3 contains 17 residues. The CDR3 loop is CASSLARAASSGGEQFF. CDR3 nucleotides: TGCGCCAGCAGCTTGGCCAGGGCCGCTAGTAGCGGGGGAGAGCAGTTCTTC.

This clone was detected a few times. The same CDR3 is also encoded by other DNA sequences in this sample. The chain links TRBV27 to TRBJ1-1; maybe TRBD1 (5 bases). Per the germline V gene, CDR1 is MNHEY and CDR2 is SMNVEV (reference sequence). The CDR3 loop spans 13 amino acids. V was pared by 5 bases and J by 1 base, with 8 bases between. The DNA of the CDR3 is TGTGCCAGCAGTCTACAGGAGAACACTGAAGCTTTCTTT. Amino acid sequence: CASSLQENTEAFF.

The rearrangement uses TRBV18 and TRBJ1-1, with a tentative D call TRBD1 (5 bases). V was trimmed by 3 bases and J by 4 bases, leaving 12 bases between them. From germline, CDR1 is KGHSH and CDR2 LQKENI. The CDR3 is 14 residues long. This CDR3 is CASSPSAGGTEAFF. CDR3 DNA: TGTGCCAGCTCACCGAGTGCGGGGGGCACTGAAGCTTTCTTT. Full variable domain (missing parts from reference TRBV18 and TRBJ1-1): NAGVMQNPRHLVRRRGQEARLRCSPMKGHSHVYWYRQLPEEGLKFMVYLQKENIIDESGMPKERFSAEFPKEGPSILRIQQVVRGDSAAYFCASSPSAGGTEAFFGQGTRLTVV.

The V and J genes are TRBV6-4 and TRBJ2-2; D is uncertain. The germline V gene encodes CDR1 MRHNA and CDR2 SNTAGT. There are 12 residues in the CDR3. The germline V and J ends were trimmed by 3 bases and 7 bases, with 6 bases remaining between them. The CDR3 sequence: CASSERSGELFF. The CDR3 region has the DNA TGTGCCAGCAGTGAAAGGAGCGGGGAGCTGTTTTTT.

The chain uses TRBV7-5 and TRBJ2-5; the table's D call, TRBD2, has no DNA check behind it. TRBV7-5 constitutes a pseudogene. The CDR3 covers 16 residues. The CDR3 nucleotides read TGTGTCAGAAGCTTAGCGGCGGGGCAAACCCAAGAGACCCAGTACTTC. Residues: CVRSLAAGQTQETQYF.